This is a list of T cell receptor beta chains from one sample in a study of cytomegalovirus exposure and HLA in healthy donors. Clones were sequenced by immunoSEQ multiplex PCR, and TCRdb holds only the in-frame ones, with some missing. The repertoire has roughly 150,000 clones, around 90% of them found once; the top ten carry over 3%. The sequencing input was PBMCs. These receptors all stem from a woman between 18 and 29 years old in good health and CMV-seropositive. Both conserved end residues are part of each CDR3. A D gene is named only where the DNA matches it firmly. Clone size is given for some rows only: seen once, a few or many times, or a class if the clone is expanded.

d_call	v_call	clone_size	j_call	cdr3_nt	cdr3_aa
-	TRBV25-1	-	TRBJ2-1	TGTGCCAGCAGTCCCGGGAACTCCTACAATGAGCAGTTCTTC	CASSPGNSYNEQFF
TRBD1	TRBV7-9	-	TRBJ2-7	TGTGCCAGCAGCTCCTTAGACAGGGGTTATGGCTACGAGCAGTACTTC	CASSSLDRGYGYEQYF
-	TRBV18	-	TRBJ2-7	TGTGCCAGCTCACCCGGCGGCGCAGGGGTCTACGAGCAGTACTTC	CASSPGGAGVYEQYF
TRBD2	TRBV6-1	-	TRBJ2-3	TGTGCCAGTGGACTAGCGGGGACGCAGTATTTT	CASGLAGTQYF
-	TRBV5-1	-	TRBJ2-3	TGCGCCAGCAGCTTTGCCGGGATGGAGACGCAGTATTTT	CASSFAGMETQYF
TRBD2	TRBV27	-	TRBJ2-1	TGTGCCAGCAGTTTTAGCGGGAGGGCCAATGAGCAGTTCTTC	CASSFSGRANEQFF
TRBD2	TRBV6-5	-	TRBJ2-5	TGTGCCAGCAGTTACGCGACTAGCGGGAAGGAGACCCAGTACTTC	CASSYATSGKETQYF
-	TRBV6-5	-	TRBJ1-4	TGTGCCAGCAGTTCCGGTGAGGGGGCAACTAATGAAAAACTGTTTTTT	CASSSGEGATNEKLFF
TRBD1	TRBV27	-	TRBJ1-1	TGTGCCAGCAGTTTGAGACAGGGCAATGAAGCTTTCTTT	CASSLRQGNEAFF
-	TRBV30	-	TRBJ2-5	TGTGCCTGGGGACAACAAGAGACCCAGTACTTC	CAWGQQETQYF
-	TRBV19	-	TRBJ1-2	TGTGCCAGTAGTATAACCCAGGGCCATGGCTACACCTTC	CASSITQGHGYTF
-	TRBV5-1	-	TRBJ2-5	TGCGCCAGCAGACTCGTTCCGGGACAAGGTTCGAAAGAGACCCAGTACTTC	CASRLVPGQGSKETQYF
TRBD2	TRBV7-9	-	TRBJ2-7	TGTGCCAGCAGCGTAACCGGGACTAGCGGATCCTACGAGCAGTACTTC	CASSVTGTSGSYEQYF
TRBD1	TRBV10-3	-	TRBJ1-1	TGTGCCATCAGTGAGCTACAGGGGACCGGTGAAGCTTTCTTT	CAISELQGTGEAFF
-	TRBV12-5	-	TRBJ2-7	TGTGCTAGTGGAACGGGTGGCTACGAGCAGTACTTC	CASGTGGYEQYF
-	TRBV9	-	TRBJ1-2	TGTGCCAGCAGCGACCGAAACAGGGATGGCTACACCTTC	CASSDRNRDGYTF
-	TRBV30	-	TRBJ1-4	TGTGCCTGGAGCGAAGGGGTGGAGGGTGAAAAACTGTTTTTT	CAWSEGVEGEKLFF
-	TRBV5-5	-	TRBJ1-5	TGTGCCAGCAGCTTGGGGCCCAGTAATAATCAGCCCCAGCATTTT	CASSLGPSNNQPQHF
-	TRBV6-6	-	TRBJ2-1	TGTGCCAGCAGTTACTCGTCTCCTGAGCAGTTCTTC	CASSYSSPEQFF
-	TRBV7-8	-	TRBJ2-7	TGTGCCAGCAGCCCGTACAGGTCCATACACTACGAGCAGTACTTC	CASSPYRSIHYEQYF
-	TRBV5-4	once	TRBJ2-6	TGTGCCAGCAGCTTGGTGTCAACTGGGGCCAACGTCCTGACTTTC	CASSLVSTGANVLTF
-	TRBV2	-	TRBJ2-7	TGTGCCAGCAGGCAGGGTCCCTACGAGCAGTACTTC	CASRQGPYEQYF
TRBD1	TRBV6-1	-	TRBJ1-4	TGTGCCAGCAGTGTGGGGCTATCGGCAGGGGGAGATGAAAAACTGTTTTTT	CASSVGLSAGGDEKLFF
-	TRBV29-1	-	TRBJ2-5	TGCAGCGTTGAAGGAATCGGGACTCTTCGAGGGGAGACCCAGTACTTC	CSVEGIGTLRGETQYF
-	TRBV5-8	-	TRBJ2-1	TGTGCCAGCAGCTTAGGGACAACAACCGACAATGAGCAGTTCTTC	CASSLGTTTDNEQFF
TRBD2	TRBV4-3	many	TRBJ2-3	TGCGCCAGCAGCCGAGCACTAGCGGGAGGGGCAGATACGCAGTATTTT	CASSRALAGGADTQYF
-	TRBV2	-	TRBJ1-1	TGTGCCAGCAGTGAAAGGCAGGCCCTTGTAGAAGCTTTCTTT	CASSERQALVEAFF
-	TRBV5-6	-	TRBJ1-1	TGTGCCAGCAGTCCTGGTATGGTCAGGGGAAGAGCTTTCTTT	CASSPGMVRGRAFF
TRBD1	TRBV19	-	TRBJ2-2	TGTGCCAGTAGTGGGGACGGGACAGGGAGGTTTTGGGGCACCGGGGAGCTGTTTTTT	CASSGDGTGRFWGTGELFF
TRBD1	TRBV6-5	-	TRBJ1-1	TGTGCCAGCAGGCGACAGGGGGGGAACACTGAAGCTTTCTTT	CASRRQGGNTEAFF
-	TRBV6-5	-	TRBJ2-5	TGTGCCAGCAGTATCCGGGACACACTTTACTTC	CASSIRDTLYF
-	TRBV19	-	TRBJ2-1	TGTGCCAGTAGTATGGGGACTGGGGATGAGCAGTTCTTC	CASSMGTGDEQFF
-	TRBV11-3	-	TRBJ1-1	TGTGCCAGCAGCGAGTCGGGGGAATACGGAACTGAAGCTTTCTTT	CASSESGEYGTEAFF
-	TRBV12-5	-	TRBJ2-7	TGTGCTAGTGGCCGAGGACTCCCACCCCCCTACGAGCAGTACTTC	CASGRGLPPPYEQYF
TRBD2	TRBV2	once	TRBJ2-2	TGTGCCAGCAAACTAGCGGGAGGGGACGGGGAGCTGTTTTTT	CASKLAGGDGELFF
TRBD2	TRBV7-6	-	TRBJ2-3	TGTGCCAGCAGCACCCTACTAGCGGGGGCCACAGATACGCAGTATTTT	CASSTLLAGATDTQYF
TRBD1	TRBV6-5	-	TRBJ2-5	TGTGCCAGCAGCCCGACAGGGGGGGAAGGGGAGACCCAGTACTTC	CASSPTGGEGETQYF
TRBD1	TRBV4-1	-	TRBJ1-4	TGCGCCAGCAGCCAAGGGCAGGGGGGTGTAACTAATGAAAAACTGTTTTTT	CASSQGQGGVTNEKLFF
-	TRBV6-6	-	TRBJ1-2	TGTGCCAGCATGGCTTTGTCCTATGGCTACACCTTC	CASMALSYGYTF
TRBD2	TRBV5-1	-	TRBJ2-7	TGCGCCAGCCAGGGACTAGCGGGAGCTTCCGAGCAGTACTTC	CASQGLAGASEQYF
-	TRBV6-1	once	TRBJ2-5	TGTGCCAGCAGCCCCCTGCGCCAAGAGACCCAGTACTTC	CASSPLRQETQYF
-	TRBV30	-	TRBJ1-2	TGTGCCTGGGGACTGGGACACGGTGGCTACACCTTC	CAWGLGHGGYTF
TRBD1	TRBV6-5	-	TRBJ2-6	TGTGCCAGCAGACCACAGGGGGCTGGGGCCAACGTCCTGACTTTC	CASRPQGAGANVLTF
TRBD1	TRBV6-5	-	TRBJ1-3	TGTGCCAGCAGTTACGGGACAGACTTCTCTGGAAACACCATATATTTT	CASSYGTDFSGNTIYF
-	TRBV6-4	many	TRBJ2-2	TGTGCCAGCAGTGACTCTAGCGGCGCCGGGGAGCTGTTTTTT	CASSDSSGAGELFF
TRBD1	TRBV9	-	TRBJ1-2	TGTGCCAGCAGCGCCAGATCCCAGGGGGCCGGGGATGGCTACACCTTC	CASSARSQGAGDGYTF
TRBD2	TRBV5-6	-	TRBJ2-7	TGTGCCAGCAGCTCCGGACTAGCGGGAGCTATTAACTACGAGCAGTACTTC	CASSSGLAGAINYEQYF
TRBD1	TRBV7-2	-	TRBJ2-7	TGTGCCAGCAGCCGACAGGGTGGAGTATTCTACGAGCAGTACTTC	CASSRQGGVFYEQYF
TRBD1	TRBV5-8	-	TRBJ2-7	TGTGCCAGCAGCTTGGGGACAGGGGGCGCGTGGTCCGAGCAGTACTTC	CASSLGTGGAWSEQYF
-	TRBV7-9	-	TRBJ2-7	TGTGCCAGCAGCTTGGGGGCGGGAGTAGCCTACGAGCAGTACTTC	CASSLGAGVAYEQYF